The following is a T cell receptor (beta chain) sequence with its context. The sample is drawn from a study of shared clonotypes between healthy human individuals. The data were produced by immunoSEQ multiplex PCR, yet TCRdb's version contains in-frame clones alone and is incomplete. Of some 2.4 million clones listed, 80% to 95% are singletons. CDR3 length equals 13 residues. Germline lookup yields CDR1 SGHAT and CDR2 FQNNGV. Trimming left V 5 bases short and J 4 bases short, with 11 bases between. Donors comprised only Caucasian adults living in Nashville, Tennessee. The specimen sequenced was naive CD4+ T cells from PBMCs. Specified subset: CD45RA+ positively selected. The receptor was isolated from a man aged 18 to 35 in good health. Some clones in this sample may be carry-over from other donors' samples. The V and J genes are TRBV11-2 and TRBJ1-2; a possible D gene is TRBD1 (5 bases). CDR3 loop: CASSPQGSYGYTF. The CDR3 nucleotides read TGTGCCAGCAGCCCGCAGGGAAGCTATGGCTACACCTTC.